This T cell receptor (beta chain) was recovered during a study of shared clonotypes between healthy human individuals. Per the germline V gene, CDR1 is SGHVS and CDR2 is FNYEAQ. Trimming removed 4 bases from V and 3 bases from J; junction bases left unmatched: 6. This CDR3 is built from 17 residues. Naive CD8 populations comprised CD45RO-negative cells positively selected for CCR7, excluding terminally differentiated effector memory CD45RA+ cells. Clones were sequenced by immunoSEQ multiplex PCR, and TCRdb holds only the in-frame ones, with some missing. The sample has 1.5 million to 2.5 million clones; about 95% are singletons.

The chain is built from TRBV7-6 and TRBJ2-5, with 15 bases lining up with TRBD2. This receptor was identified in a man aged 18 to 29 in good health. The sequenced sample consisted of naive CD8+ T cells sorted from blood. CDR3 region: CASSSGTSGGPKETQYF. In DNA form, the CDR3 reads TGTGCCAGCAGCTCCGGGACTAGCGGGGGGCCGAAAGAGACCCAGTACTTC.